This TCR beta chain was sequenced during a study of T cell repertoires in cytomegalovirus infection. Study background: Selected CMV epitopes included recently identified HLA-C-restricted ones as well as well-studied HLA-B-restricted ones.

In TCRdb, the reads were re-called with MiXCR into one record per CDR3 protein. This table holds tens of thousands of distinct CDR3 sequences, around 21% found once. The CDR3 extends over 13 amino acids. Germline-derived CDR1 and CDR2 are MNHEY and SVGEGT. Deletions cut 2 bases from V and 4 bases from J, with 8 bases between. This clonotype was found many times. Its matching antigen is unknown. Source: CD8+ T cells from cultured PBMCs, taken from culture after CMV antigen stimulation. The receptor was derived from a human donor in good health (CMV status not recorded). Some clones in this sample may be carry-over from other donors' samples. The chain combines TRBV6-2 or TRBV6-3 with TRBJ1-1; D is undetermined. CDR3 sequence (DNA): TGTGCCAGCAGTTACGAAGTGACCACTGAAGCTTTCTTT. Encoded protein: CASSYEVTTEAFF.